This entry lists 12 T cell receptor beta chains sequenced from one sample in a study of cytomegalovirus exposure and HLA in healthy donors. With 60 Vbeta and 13 Jbeta primers, the PCR was carried out. Data came from immunoSEQ multiplex PCR; TCRdb stores just in-frame clones and leaves some out. The repertoire holds about 190,000 clones, with roughly 73% as singletons. The sample comprised PBMCs. The receptor source for this set is a woman in her 30s in good health and CMV-seropositive.

V is TRBV5-1 and J is TRBJ1-1; a possible D gene is TRBD1 (6 bases). The germline V gene has CDR1 SGHRS and CDR2 YFSETQ. The CDR3 has 14 residues. V gave up 4 bases and J gave up 6 bases, with 16 bases separating them. In DNA, the CDR3 is TGCGCCAGCAGCCTCGGACAGTTTTGGGCTGAAGCTTTCTTT. Protein product: CASSLGQFWAEAFF.

CDR3 loop: CSGGTGDSADTQYF. Written as DNA, the CDR3 is TGCAGCGGGGGGACAGGGGATAGTGCAGATACGCAGTATTTT. The chain has TRBV29-1 and TRBJ2-3; 10 bases map to TRBD1. This CDR3 has 14 amino acids. The J segment lost 4 bases and the V segment lost 7 bases, leaving 8 bases of the junction unmatched. Germline V CDR1 and CDR2: SQVTM, ANQGSEA.

The CDR3 loop reads CASSLSPGNYGYTF. The CDR3 DNA reads TGTGCCAGCAGCTTATCACCAGGGAACTATGGCTACACCTTC. This rearrangement joins TRBV7-2 to TRBJ1-2; possible D gene TRBD1, 5 bases. Looked up from germline, CDR1 is SGHTA and CDR2 is FQGNSA. The CDR3 sequence is 14 residues long. Deletions cut 2 bases from V and 2 bases from J, with 9 bases between.

The V gene is TRBV7-6, the J gene TRBJ2-2; D remains ambiguous. The CDR3 has 13 amino acids. The V gene lost 5 bases and the J gene lost 7 bases, with 11 bases spanning the gap. CDR1 and CDR2 from the germline V gene are SGHVS and FNYEAQ. CDR3 region: CASSLYYNGELFF. CDR3 sequence (DNA): TGTGCCAGCAGCCTTTATTATAACGGGGAGCTGTTTTTT.

J is TRBJ1-6 and V is TRBV15; 8 bases line up with TRBD1. The germline V gene encodes CDR1 LNHNV and CDR2 YYDKDF (reference sequence). V shed 0 bases, J shed 0 bases, and the junction held 1 base outside the gene matches. This CDR3 is built from 17 residues. CDR3 coding DNA: TGTGCCACCAGCAGAGACAGGGGGCACTCCTATAATTCACCCCTCCACTTT. It specifies CATSRDRGHSYNSPLHF.

This clone appeared once. The rearrangement uses TRBV7-2 and TRBJ2-7; 8 nucleotides line up with TRBD2. J gave up 3 bases and V 2 bases, and 0 bases lay outside the gene matches. Germline V gene data show CDR1 as SGHTA and CDR2 as FQGNSA. The CDR3 is made up of 13 amino acids. CDR3 coding DNA: TGTGCCAGCAGCTTAAGCGGGGGCTACGAGCAGTACTTC. This gives the protein CASSLSGGYEQYF. Full variable domain (rest looked up from reference TRBV7-2 and TRBJ2-7): GAGVSQSPSNKVTEKGKDVELRCDPISGHTALYWYRQSLGQGLEFLIYFQGNSAPDKSGLPSDRFSAERTGGSVSTLTIQRTQQEDSAVYLCASSLSGGYEQYFGPGTRLTVT.

V usage is TRBV5-1 and J usage is TRBJ2-2, with D possibly TRBD2 on 5 matching bases. Germline CDR1 and CDR2: SGHRS and YFSETQ. The CDR3 totals 16 residues. V was cut by 3 bases and J by 1 base, with 13 bases left in between. The CDR3 sequence: CASSSRGVENTGELFF. CDR3 DNA: TGCGCCAGCAGCTCCCGGGGAGTCGAGAACACCGGGGAGCTGTTTTTT.

The chain has TRBV29-1 and TRBJ1-2; D unresolved. V was shortened by 0 bases and J by 2 bases, with 13 bases between the two germline ends. The V gene's germline CDR1 is SQVTM and CDR2 ANQGSEA. The CDR3 spans 15 residues. The CDR3: CSVEDRAIPNYGYTF. Written as DNA, the CDR3 is TGCAGCGTTGAAGATCGCGCCATCCCCAACTATGGCTACACCTTC.

The chain uses TRBV11-3 and TRBJ2-2; D is perhaps TRBD2 (6 bases). Trimming stripped 5 bases from V and 1 base from J, with 17 bases between. This CDR3 contains 17 residues. The germline V gene has CDR1 SGHNT and CDR2 YENEEA. CDR3 in DNA: TGTGCCAGCAGCCCCAGAGGGCGGGGATGGAACACCGGGGAGCTGTTTTTT. Protein sequence: CASSPRGRGWNTGELFF. The complete variable domain, with remaining parts taken from reference TRBV11-3 and TRBJ2-2, reads EAGVVQSPRYKIIEKKQPVAFWCNPISGHNTLYWYLQNLGQGPELLIRYENEEAVDDSQLPKDRFSAERLKGVDSTLKIQPAELGDSAVYLCASSPRGRGWNTGELFFGEGSRLTVL.

As DNA, the CDR3 is TGCGCCAGCAGCCTCGCACCGGGACAAGTCTACGAGCAGTACTTC. It specifies CASSLAPGQVYEQYF. The chain uses TRBV4-3 and TRBJ2-7; maybe TRBD1 (6 bases). Looked up from germline, CDR1 is LGHNA and CDR2 is YSLEER. Trimming stripped 4 bases from V and 3 bases from J, with 16 bases between. The CDR3 totals 15 residues.

This clone was found a few times. The rearrangement links TRBV6-5 to TRBJ1-2; D perhaps matches TRBD1 (6 bases). In germline, CDR1 is MNHEY, CDR2 SVGAGI. Trimming removed 5 bases from V and 6 bases from J, with 19 bases in between. The CDR3 totals 15 residues. CDR3 in DNA: TGTGCCAGCAGTCCCCGTTACAGGGTAAATGATGGCTACACCTTC. It encodes CASSPRYRVNDGYTF.

The chain employs TRBV7-2 and TRBJ2-5; D gene unclear. The length of the CDR3 is 12 residues. The V end was cut by 3 bases, the J end by 1 base, with 3 bases between. CDR1 is SGHTA and CDR2 is FQGNSA in the germline V gene. The CDR3 DNA sequence: TGTGCCAGCAGCTTCAGCCAAGAGACCCAGTACTTC. Translating it yields CASSFSQETQYF.